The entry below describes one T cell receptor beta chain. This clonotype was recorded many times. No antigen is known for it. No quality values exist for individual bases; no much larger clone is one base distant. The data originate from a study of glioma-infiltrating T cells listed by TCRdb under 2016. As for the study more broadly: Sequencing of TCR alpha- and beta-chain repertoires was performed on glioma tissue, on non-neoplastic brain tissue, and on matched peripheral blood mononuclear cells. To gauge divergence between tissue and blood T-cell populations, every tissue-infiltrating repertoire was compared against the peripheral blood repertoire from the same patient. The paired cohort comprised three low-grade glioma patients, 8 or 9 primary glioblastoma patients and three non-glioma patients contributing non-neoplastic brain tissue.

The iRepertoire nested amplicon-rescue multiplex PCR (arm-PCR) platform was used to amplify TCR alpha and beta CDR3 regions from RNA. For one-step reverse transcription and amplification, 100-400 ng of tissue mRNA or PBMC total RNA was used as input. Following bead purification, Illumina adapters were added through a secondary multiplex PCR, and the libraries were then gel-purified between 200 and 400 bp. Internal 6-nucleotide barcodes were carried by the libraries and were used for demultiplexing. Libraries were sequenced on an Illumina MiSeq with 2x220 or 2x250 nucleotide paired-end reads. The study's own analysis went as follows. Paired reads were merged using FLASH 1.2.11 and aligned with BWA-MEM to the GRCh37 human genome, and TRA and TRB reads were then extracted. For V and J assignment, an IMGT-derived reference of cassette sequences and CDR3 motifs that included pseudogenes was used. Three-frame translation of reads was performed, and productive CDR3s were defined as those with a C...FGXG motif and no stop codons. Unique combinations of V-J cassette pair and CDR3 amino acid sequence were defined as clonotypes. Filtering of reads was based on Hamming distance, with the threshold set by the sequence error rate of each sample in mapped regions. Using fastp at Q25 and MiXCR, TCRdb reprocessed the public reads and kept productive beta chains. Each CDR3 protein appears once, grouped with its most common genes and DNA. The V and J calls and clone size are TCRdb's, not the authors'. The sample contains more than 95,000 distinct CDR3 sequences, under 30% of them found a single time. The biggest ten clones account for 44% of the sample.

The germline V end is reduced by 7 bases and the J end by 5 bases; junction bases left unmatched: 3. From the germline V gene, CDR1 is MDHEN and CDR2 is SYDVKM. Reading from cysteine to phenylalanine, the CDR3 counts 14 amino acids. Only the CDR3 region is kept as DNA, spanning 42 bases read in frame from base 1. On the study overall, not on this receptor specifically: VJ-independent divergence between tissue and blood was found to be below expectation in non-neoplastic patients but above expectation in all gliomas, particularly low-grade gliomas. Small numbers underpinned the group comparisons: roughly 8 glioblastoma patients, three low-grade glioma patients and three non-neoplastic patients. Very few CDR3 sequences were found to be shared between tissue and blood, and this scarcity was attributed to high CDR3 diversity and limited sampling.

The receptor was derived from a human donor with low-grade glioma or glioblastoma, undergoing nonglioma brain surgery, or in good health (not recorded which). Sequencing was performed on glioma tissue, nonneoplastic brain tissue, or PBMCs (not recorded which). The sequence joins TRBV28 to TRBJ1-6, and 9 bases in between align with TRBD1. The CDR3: CASTRDRDNSPLHF. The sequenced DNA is TGTGCCAGCACCCGGGACAGGGATAATTCACCCCTCCACTTT.